A selection of T cell receptor beta chains follows, all from one sample in a study of Graves' ophthalmopathy and Graves' hyperthyroidism. TCRdb independently ran MiXCR on the multiplex PCR reads; one entry per CDR3 protein. Counted here are 740,000 or so distinct CDR3 sequences, 35% to 50% occurring once; the ten biggest clones make up about 40%. The specimen sequenced was peripheral blood. These receptors all stem from an adult man with Graves' ophthalmopathy. Both conserved end residues are part of each CDR3. D genes are given only for firm matches. Size values are once, few and many counts, or a class for expanded clones, and some rows have none.

d_call clone_size j_call cdr3_length v_call cdr3_nt cdr3_aa
. . TRBJ2-5 13 TRBV10-3 TGTGCCAGCACAGCTTCACAGGGTGAGACCCAGTACTTC CASTASQGETQYF
. once TRBJ2-7 13 TRBV7-2 TGTGCCAGCAGCTTAGACAGGTCCTACGAGCAGCACTTC CASSLDRSYEQHF
. few TRBJ1-1 17 TRBV9 TGTGCCAGCAGCGTAGGGACCAGAAGGGGGGCCAACACTGAAGCTTTCTTT CASSVGTRRGANTEAFF
. . TRBJ1-5 15 TRBV24-1 TGTGCCACCAGTGACCCAGGGACTCAGAATCAGCCCCAGCATTTT CATSDPGTQNQPQHF
. many TRBJ1-2 12 TRBV7-9 TGTGCCAGCAGCTTAGCCGAGGGGGTAGTTGACTTC CASSLAEGVVDF
. many TRBJ2-6 12 TRBV20-1 TGCAGTGCTGGAGGTTTGGCCAACGTCCTGACTTTC CSAGGLANVLTF
. few TRBJ2-2 14 TRBV7-8 TGTGCCAGCAGCCGTGATGGGCCTACCGGGGAGCTGTTTTTT CASSRDGPTGELFF
. . TRBJ1-6 15 TRBV15 TGTGCCACCAGCAGTGCCAGGGACGGGAGGAGACCCCTCCACTTT CATSSARDGRRPLHF
TRBD1 . TRBJ2-7 14 TRBV14 TGTGCCAACTTGGACAGGGGGCCATCCTACGAGCAGTACTTC CANLDRGPSYEQYF
. . TRBJ2-2 16 TRBV29-1 TGCAGCGTGGGGGCCACTGGAGACTACTTCACCGGGGAGCTGTTTTTT CSVGATGDYFTGELFF
. . TRBJ2-7 13 TRBV29-1 TGCAGCGTTGATGGGGGGCTCACCTACGAGCAGTACTTC CSVDGGLTYEQYF
. . TRBJ1-2 14 TRBV7-9 TGTGCCAGCAGCCGCCTAGGGTTTCCTTATGGCTACACCTTC CASSRLGFPYGYTF
TRBD1 . TRBJ1-1 13 TRBV10-3 TGTGCCTACCGAGGACAGGGGGCGACTGAAGCTTTCTTT CAYRGQGATEAFF
. . TRBJ2-5 16 TRBV11-2 TGTGCCAGCAGCTTAGCAGGCAGTCAACACCAAGAGACCCAGTACTTC CASSLAGSQHQETQYF
. many TRBJ1-1 12 TRBV19 TGTGCCAGTAGTATTAAGGGCTTTGAAGCTTTCTTT CASSIKGFEAFF
TRBD1 . TRBJ1-2 14 TRBV7-9 TGTGCCAGCAGCTCGGCAGGGGGCAACTATGGCTACACCTTC CASSSAGGNYGYTF
. . TRBJ1-5 17 TRBV4-1 TGCGCCAGCAGTCGGGACGAGGGATCACTCACCAATCAGCCCCAGCATTTT CASSRDEGSLTNQPQHF
TRBD2 many TRBJ2-7 15 TRBV25-1 TGTGCCAGCAGTGAATGGTTGGGCGGGAGGTACGAGCAGTACTTC CASSEWLGGRYEQYF
. few TRBJ1-5 14 TRBV7-2 TGTGCCAGCAGTTACTCGAGGGAGGATCAGCCCCAGCATTTT CASSYSREDQPQHF
TRBD1 few TRBJ2-5 15 TRBV6-5 TGTGCCAGCAGTTCGGACAGGGCCTGGGGGGAGACCCAGTACTTC CASSSDRAWGETQYF
TRBD1 . TRBJ1-4 17 TRBV7-3 TGTGCCAGCAGCTTAAGAAGGGGACAGGGTGGGGATGAAAAACTGTTTTTT CASSLRRGQGGDEKLFF
. many TRBJ1-5 13 TRBV5-8 TGTGCCAGCAGCTTAGAGGGACGGCAGCCCCAGCATTTT CASSLEGRQPQHF
. many TRBJ1-1 12 TRBV2 TGTGCCAGCAGCGACGATTGGACTGAAGCTTTCTTT CASSDDWTEAFF
TRBD1 few TRBJ1-4 14 TRBV2 TGTGCCAGCAGGCCGGACAGGGCGGATGAAAAACTGTTTTTT CASRPDRADEKLFF
. few TRBJ2-2 18 TRBV7-6 TGTGCCAGCAGCTTAGAGGCTGGAGGGAGGACGAAAACCGGGGAGCTGTTTTTT CASSLEAGGRTKTGELFF
TRBD1 . TRBJ1-1 13 TRBV29-1 TGCAGCGTAGATGGACAGGGGTACACTGAAGCTTTCTTT CSVDGQGYTEAFF
. few TRBJ2-7 16 TRBV2 TGTGCCAGCACTCAACAACCCGGGACACATAACTACGAGCAGTACTTC CASTQQPGTHNYEQYF
TRBD1 . TRBJ2-7 13 TRBV29-1 TGCAGCGTCAAGGACAGGGATCGCCTCGAGCAGTACTTC CSVKDRDRLEQYF
TRBD1 . TRBJ1-1 16 TRBV7-6 TGTGCCAGCAGCCCTCACCCAAGGGGGCCTAACACTGAAGCTTTCTTT CASSPHPRGPNTEAFF
TRBD1 many TRBJ1-2 14 TRBV15 TGTGCCACCAGCAGAGGGACAGGGGTCTATGGCTACACCTTC CATSRGTGVYGYTF
. . TRBJ1-4 14 TRBV7-2 TGTGCCAGCAGCGAGGACGGAAATAATGATAAACTGTTTTTT CASSEDGNNDKLFF
. many TRBJ1-1 12 TRBV7-9 TGTGCCAGCAGCTTAGCGCCCCCTGAAGCTTTCTTT CASSLAPPEAFF
. . TRBJ1-6 16 TRBV7-6 TGTGCCAGCAGCAGGGGAACTGACACATATAATTCACCCCTCCACTTT CASSRGTDTYNSPLHF
. few TRBJ1-2 13 TRBV20-1 TGCAGTGCTAGAGAGCCACAGGGAAGCGGCTACACCTTC CSAREPQGSGYTF
. . TRBJ1-3 16 TRBV7-6 TGTGCCAGCAGCTTCCTCGAGCCAAGGGCTGGAAACACCATATATTTT CASSFLEPRAGNTIYF
. few TRBJ1-2 12 TRBV6-5 TGTGCCAGCAGTTACAAGGGGGTGGGCTACACCTTC CASSYKGVGYTF
TRBD2 . TRBJ2-7 17 TRBV28 TGTGCCAGCAGTTTATCGCTAGCGGGAGTTCCCCCTCGGGGGCAGTACTTC CASSLSLAGVPPRGQYF
. . TRBJ1-3 17 TRBV19 TGTGCCTGGAGTGTAGGCGGGGGCGCATCGGGTGGAAACACCATATATTTT CAWSVGGGASGGNTIYF
TRBD1 few TRBJ2-2 16 TRBV7-9 TGTGCCAGCAGCTCCGAGACAGGGGGCTTGACCGGGGAGCTGTTTTTT CASSSETGGLTGELFF
. many TRBJ1-5 15 TRBV19 TGTGCCAGTAGTACCGGGGGTAGGGGCAATCAGCCCCAGCATTTT CASSTGGRGNQPQHF
. . TRBJ1-6 13 TRBV11-1 TGTGCCAGCAGCGCCAACAGGGACTCACCCCTCCACTTT CASSANRDSPLHF
TRBD1 . TRBJ1-6 15 TRBV14 TGTGCCAGCAGTCGCCAGGCAGGGGGCCAATCACCCCTCCACTTT CASSRQAGGQSPLHF
. few TRBJ2-7 16 TRBV20-1 TGCAGTGTCAATCGACCAAAGGACCTAGAAGATTACGAGCAGTACTTC CSVNRPKDLEDYEQYF
. few TRBJ2-7 14 TRBV19 TGTGCCAGTAGTACGGGGGTGAACTCCTACGAGCAGTACTTC CASSTGVNSYEQYF
. once TRBJ1-1 15 TRBV20-1 TGCAGTGCTAGAGATGGGGGCCGGGTGAACACTGAAGCTTTCTTT CSARDGGRVNTEAFF
. . TRBJ1-2 15 TRBV20-1 TGCAGTGCTGGGAAACCGGACGGCACTAACTATGGCTACACCTTC CSAGKPDGTNYGYTF
. many TRBJ1-6 15 TRBV9 TGTGCCAGCAGCGTAGAGCCAGCCTATAATTCACCCCTCCACTTT CASSVEPAYNSPLHF
. few TRBJ1-1 13 TRBV10-3 TGTGCCAGCACACAGACGCTGAACACTGAAGCTTTCTTT CASTQTLNTEAFF
TRBD1 many TRBJ2-3 14 TRBV29-1 TGCAGCGTACGCCCGGGACAGACCACAGATACGCAGTATTTT CSVRPGQTTDTQYF